The 3 T cell receptor beta chains below come from one sample, sequenced in a study of glioma-infiltrating T cells. The iRepertoire nested amplicon-rescue multiplex PCR amplified TCR alpha and beta CDR3s from RNA. One entry per CDR3 protein, called by TCRdb with MiXCR from the multiplex PCR reads. The sample shows tens of thousands of distinct CDR3 sequences, about 25% of them seen only once. The specimen sequenced was glioma tissue, nonneoplastic brain tissue, or PBMCs (not recorded which). The receptors come from a human donor with low-grade glioma or glioblastoma, undergoing nonglioma brain surgery, or in good health (not recorded which).

As to this clonotype: At one of its ends the junction is not consistent with the germline gene, which may arise from a read error. This chain uses TRBV10-2 with TRBJ1-1; possibly TRBD1 for D (5 bases). Germline V CDR1 and CDR2: WSHSY, SAAADI. This CDR3 region has 13 residues. The CDR3 region is CASNGHWNTEASF. The CDR3 nucleotides read TGCGCCAGCAATGGACACTGGAACACTGAAGCTTCCTTT.

The rearrangement uses TRBV5-1 and TRBJ2-7, with TRBD1 identical over 7 bases. Germline V gives CDR1 SGHRS, CDR2 YFSETQ. The trim removed 5 bases at V and 1 base at J, leaving 12 bases unmatched. This CDR3 spans 16 amino acids. The CDR3 sequence is CASRPQGQTPSYEQYF. The CDR3 DNA reads as TGCGCCAGCAGACCACAGGGGCAGACACCTTCCTACGAGCAGTACTTC. Using reference TRBV5-1 and TRBJ2-7 for the parts outside the CDR3, the full variable domain is KAGVTQTPRYLIKTRGQQVTLSCSPISGHRSVSWYQQTPGQGLQFLFEYFSETQRNKGNFPGRFSGRQFSNSRSEMNVSTLELGDSALYLCASRPQGQTPSYEQYFGPGTRLTVT.

About this clonotype: The CDR3 ends on some other residue instead of the conserved phenylalanine or tryptophan, so this is likely a read error. The rearrangement uses TRBV6-2 or TRBV6-3 and TRBJ1-1; D unresolved. CDR1 and CDR2 from the germline V gene are MNHEY and SVGEGT. Trimming took 1 base from V and 0 from J, leaving 3 bases between them. This CDR3 spans 13 amino acids. CDR3 nucleotide sequence: TGTGCCAGCAGTTACTACGTGAACACTGAAGCTTTCCTT. This sequence encodes CASSYYVNTEAFL.